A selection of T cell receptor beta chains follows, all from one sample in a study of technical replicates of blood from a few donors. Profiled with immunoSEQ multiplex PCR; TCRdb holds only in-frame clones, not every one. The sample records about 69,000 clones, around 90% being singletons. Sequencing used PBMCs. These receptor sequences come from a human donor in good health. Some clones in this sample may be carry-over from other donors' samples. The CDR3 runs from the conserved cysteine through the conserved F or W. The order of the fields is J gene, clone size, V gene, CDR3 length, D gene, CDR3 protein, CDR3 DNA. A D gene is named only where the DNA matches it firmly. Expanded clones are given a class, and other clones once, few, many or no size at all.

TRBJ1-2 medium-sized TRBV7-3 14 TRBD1 CASSLYRRGKGYTF TGTGCCAGCAGCTTATATCGCAGGGGGAAAGGCTACACCTTC
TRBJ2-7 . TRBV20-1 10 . CSASHYEQYF TGCAGTGCTAGTCACTACGAGCAGTACTTC
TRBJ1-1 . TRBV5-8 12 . CATSWGDAEAFF TGTGCCACATCCTGGGGGGACGCTGAAGCTTTCTTT
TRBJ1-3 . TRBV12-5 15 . CASGLGESSGNTIYF TGTGCTAGTGGTTTGGGGGAGAGCTCTGGAAACACCATATATTTT
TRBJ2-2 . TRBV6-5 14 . CASTGQANTGELFF TGTGCCAGCACCGGTCAGGCGAACACCGGGGAGCTGTTTTTT
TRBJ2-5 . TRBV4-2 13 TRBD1 CASSGQGGETQYF TGTGCCAGCAGCGGACAGGGGGGGGAGACCCAGTACTTC
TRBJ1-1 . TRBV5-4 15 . CASSPGGLRVTEAFF TGTGCCAGCAGCCCCGGGGGGCTGAGGGTCACTGAAGCTTTCTTT
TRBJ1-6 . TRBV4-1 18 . CASSQDTGTSSYNSPLHF TGCGCCAGCAGCCAAGATACAGGGACAAGCTCCTATAATTCACCCCTCCACTTT
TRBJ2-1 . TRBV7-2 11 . CASSGAGEQFF TGTGCCAGCAGCGGAGCCGGTGAGCAGTTCTTC
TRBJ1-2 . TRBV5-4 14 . CASSLAGTNYGYTF TGTGCCAGCAGCTTGGCAGGGACTAACTATGGCTACACCTTC
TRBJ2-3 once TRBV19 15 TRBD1 CASIGQGASTDTQYF TGTGCCAGTATTGGACAGGGGGCTAGCACAGATACGCAGTATTTT
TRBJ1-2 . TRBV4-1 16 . CASSQGGGNWGYGYTF TGCGCCAGCAGCCAAGGGGGGGGCAATTGGGGGTATGGCTACACCTTC
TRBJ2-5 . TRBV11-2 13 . CASSPRDKETQYF TGTGCCAGCAGCCCCCGGGACAAAGAGACCCAGTACTTC
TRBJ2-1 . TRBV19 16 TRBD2 CASSPERLAGYNEQFF TGTGCCAGTAGTCCTGAAAGACTAGCGGGGTACAATGAGCAGTTCTTC
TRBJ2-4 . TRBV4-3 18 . CASSQDPPTGGRENIQYF TGCGCCAGCAGCCAAGATCCCCCGACCGGGGGGCGAGAAAACATTCAGTACTTC
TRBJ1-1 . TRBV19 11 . CASMRETEAFF TGTGCCAGTATGAGAGAGACTGAAGCTTTCTTT
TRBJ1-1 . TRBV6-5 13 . CASSYEGNTEAFF TGTGCCAGCAGTTACGAGGGGAACACTGAAGCTTTCTTT
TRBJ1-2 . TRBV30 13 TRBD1 CAWQGGAGYGYTF TGTGCCTGGCAAGGGGGCGCTGGCTATGGCTACACCTTC
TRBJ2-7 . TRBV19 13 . CASSSGPRVEQYF TGTGCCAGTAGTAGCGGGCCCAGAGTCGAGCAGTACTTC
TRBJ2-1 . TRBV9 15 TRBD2 CASSPTSGVYNEQFF TGTGCCAGCAGCCCGACTAGCGGGGTCTACAATGAGCAGTTCTTC
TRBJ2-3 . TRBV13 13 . CASSKLSTDTQYF TGTGCCAGCAGCAAACTAAGCACAGATACGCAGTATTTT
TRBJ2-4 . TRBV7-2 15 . CASSLGGVTKNIQYF TGTGCCAGCAGCTTAGGGGGAGTCACCAAAAACATTCAGTACTTC
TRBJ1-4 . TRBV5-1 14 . CASGPGLGDEKLFF TGCGCCAGCGGGCCGGGACTGGGGGATGAAAAACTGTTTTTT
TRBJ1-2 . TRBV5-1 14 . CASSPGQTNYGYTF TGCGCCAGCAGCCCCGGACAGACTAACTATGGCTACACCTTC
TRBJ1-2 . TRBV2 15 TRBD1 CATRQGPLANYGYTF TGTGCCACGAGACAGGGGCCCCTGGCTAACTATGGCTACACCTTC
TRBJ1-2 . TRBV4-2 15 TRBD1 CASSHAGQANYGYTF TGTGCCAGCAGCCATGCCGGACAGGCTAACTATGGCTACACCTTC
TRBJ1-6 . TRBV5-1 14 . CASSLQGLNSPLHF TGCGCCAGCAGCTTACAGGGCCTAAATTCACCCCTCCACTTT
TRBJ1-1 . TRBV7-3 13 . CASRNQGNTEAFF TGTGCCAGCAGAAATCAGGGGAACACTGAAGCTTTCTTT
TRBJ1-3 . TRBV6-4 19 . CASPIYSRGTIYSGNTIYF TGTGCCAGCCCTATCTACAGTAGGGGTACTATATACTCTGGAAACACCATATATTTT
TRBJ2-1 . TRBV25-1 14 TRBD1 CASSGYRGPDEQFF TGTGCCAGCAGTGGGTACAGGGGGCCCGATGAGCAGTTCTTC
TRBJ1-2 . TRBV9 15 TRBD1 CASSPRQGEYYGYTF TGTGCCAGCAGCCCCCGACAGGGAGAATACTATGGCTACACCTTC
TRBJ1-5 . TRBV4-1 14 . CASSHASVGQPQHF TGCGCCAGCAGCCACGCTTCCGTCGGTCAGCCCCAGCATTTT
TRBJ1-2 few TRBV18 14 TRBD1 CASSPTGFGYGYTF TGTGCCAGCTCACCGACAGGGTTTGGCTATGGCTACACCTTC
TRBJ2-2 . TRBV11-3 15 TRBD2 CASSFYREGTGELFF TGTGCCAGCAGCTTTTATCGGGAGGGCACCGGGGAGCTGTTTTTT
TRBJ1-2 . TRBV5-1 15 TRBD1 CASSSGTGDNYGYTF TGCGCCAGCAGCTCCGGGACAGGAGATAACTATGGCTACACCTTC
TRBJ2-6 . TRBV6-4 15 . CASSGTSLGANVLTF TGTGCCAGCAGTGGGACTTCCCTTGGGGCCAACGTCCTGACTTTC
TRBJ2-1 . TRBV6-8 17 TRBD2 CASWVLGTSGSRDEQFF TGTGCCAGCTGGGTACTCGGGACTAGCGGGAGTAGGGATGAGCAGTTCTTC
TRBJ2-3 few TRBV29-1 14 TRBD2 CSGGERGSTDTQYF TGCAGTGGGGGGGAGCGGGGGTCCACAGATACGCAGTATTTT
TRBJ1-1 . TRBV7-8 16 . CASSSVQGSGNTEAFF TGTGCCAGCAGCTCAGTACAGGGTAGTGGGAACACTGAAGCTTTCTTT
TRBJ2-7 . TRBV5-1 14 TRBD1 CASSLDPTGGEQYF TGCGCCAGCAGCTTGGACCCAACAGGGGGCGAGCAGTACTTC
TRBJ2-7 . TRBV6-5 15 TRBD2 CASSYSRLAGGEQYF TGTGCCAGCAGTTACTCTAGACTAGCGGGAGGTGAGCAGTACTTC
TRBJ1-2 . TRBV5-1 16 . CASSGGGARSDYGYTF TGCGCCAGCAGCGGGGGGGGCGCCAGGTCTGACTATGGCTACACCTTC
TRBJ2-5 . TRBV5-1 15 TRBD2 CASSLAGGTRETQYF TGCGCCAGCAGCTTGGCCGGGGGGACCAGGGAGACCCAGTACTTC
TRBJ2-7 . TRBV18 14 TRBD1 CASSPPPGGNEQYF TGTGCCAGCTCACCGCCCCCAGGGGGCAACGAGCAGTACTTC
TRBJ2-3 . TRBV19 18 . CASSMSTPSPGFTDTQYF TGTGCCAGTAGTATGAGTACCCCCTCACCAGGATTCACAGATACGCAGTATTTT
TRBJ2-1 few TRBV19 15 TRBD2 CASSPAIGRGYEQFF TGTGCCAGTAGTCCAGCCATCGGGAGGGGCTATGAGCAGTTCTTC
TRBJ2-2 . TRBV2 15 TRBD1 CASSETGIFTGELFF TGTGCCAGCAGTGAGACAGGGATCTTCACCGGGGAGCTGTTTTTT
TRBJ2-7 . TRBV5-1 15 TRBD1 CASSPGGQGATEQYF TGCGCCAGCAGCCCCGGCGGACAGGGGGCTACCGAGCAGTACTTC
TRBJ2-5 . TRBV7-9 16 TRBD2 CASSLGTSGLQETQYF TGTGCCAGCAGCTTGGGGACTAGCGGCTTACAAGAGACCCAGTACTTC
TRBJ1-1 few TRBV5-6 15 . CASSLPFRVNTEAFF TGTGCCAGCAGCCTTCCATTCCGGGTCAACACTGAAGCTTTCTTT
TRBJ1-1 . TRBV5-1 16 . CASSLENKGFGTEAFF TGCGCCAGCAGCTTGGAAAATAAGGGGTTTGGCACTGAAGCTTTCTTT
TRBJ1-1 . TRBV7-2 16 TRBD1 CASSRTGELMNTEAFF TGTGCCAGCAGCCGTACAGGGGAGCTCATGAACACTGAAGCTTTCTTT
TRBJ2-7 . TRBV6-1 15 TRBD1 CASSLGQGMAYEQYF TGTGCCAGCAGCCTGGGACAGGGGATGGCCTACGAGCAGTACTTC
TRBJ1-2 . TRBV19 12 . CASSDRLYGYTF TGTGCCAGCAGTGACAGGCTCTATGGCTACACCTTC
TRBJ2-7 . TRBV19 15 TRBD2 CASSIGYGGGYEQYF TGTGCCAGTAGTATCGGGTACGGGGGGGGCTACGAGCAGTACTTC